This T cell receptor beta chain was captured by sequencing in a study of the immune and genomic landscape of osteosarcoma. As for the study in general: Patients were 50% to 65% male; more than 75% had localized disease.

The assay was immunoSEQ multiplex PCR, and TCRdb's table has in-frame clones only and misses some. The table lists over a thousand clones, 70% to 75% of them singletons. The germline V gene encodes CDR1 LNHNV and CDR2 YYDKDF (reference sequence). V was pared by 8 bases and J by 0 bases, with 11 bases between. CDR3 length equals 14 residues. Sample: primary tumor tissue from the femur. The chain has TRBV15 and TRBJ1-5; no definite D call. The TCR originated in a man younger than 40 with osteosarcoma. CDR3 nucleotide sequence: TGTGCCACCCGCGAGACCTCTAGCAATCAGCCCCAGCATTTT. It codes for CATRETSSNQPQHF.